This T cell receptor (beta chain) came from a study of cytomegalovirus exposure and HLA in healthy donors. This CDR3 region has 16 residues. J was trimmed by 8 bases and V by 6 bases; bases with no gene match: 14. Germline V gene data show CDR1 as SGHTA and CDR2 as FQGTGA. Study-wide findings and caveats: Clonal expansion, a later analysis showed, was greater in HLA-associated TCR beta chains than in equally common others. Sequencing depth roughly uniform across donors was assumed in presence/absence analyses. Cytomegalovirus status was reportedly diagnosed by the classifier with high sensitivity and specificity.

A multiplex PCR was run with 60 Vbeta primers and 13 Jbeta primers. Profiled with immunoSEQ multiplex PCR; TCRdb holds only in-frame clones, not every one. This sample yields some 190,000 clones, of which roughly 82% are seen a single time; 1.5% belongs to the top ten. As regards this clone: Its antigen is unknown.

The TCR sequence derives from a man in his forties in good health and CMV-seronegative. What was sequenced was PBMCs. V and J are TRBV7-3 and TRBJ2-1; 9 bases fit TRBD2. The CDR3 DNA reads TGTGCCAGCAGTTCCCTCCTTAGCGGGAGTAGGGATGAGCAGTTCTTC. Amino acid sequence: CASSSLLSGSRDEQFF.